The source of this TCR beta chain is a study of cytomegalovirus exposure and HLA in healthy donors. Study context: The study placed about 81% of its roughly 400 genotyped donors in the Caucasian-associated ancestry cluster.

The trim removed 3 bases at V and 2 bases at J, leaving 10 bases unmatched. The CDR3 consists of 16 residues. Germline V lookup: CDR1 SGHRS, CDR2 YFSETQ. PCR used 60 Vbeta primers and 13 Jbeta primers. Profiled with immunoSEQ multiplex PCR; TCRdb holds only in-frame clones, not every one. The data show around 200,000 clones, around 77% seen once. The chain is built from TRBV5-1 and TRBJ2-7; 8 bases fit TRBD1. Source material: PBMCs. This TCR derives from a woman in her 30s in good health and CMV-seropositive. This CDR3 reads CASSSGQGGITYEQYF. The CDR3 DNA sequence: TGCGCCAGCAGCTCCGGACAGGGTGGGATAACCTACGAGCAGTACTTC.